Shown below are 2 T cell receptor beta chains from a single sample sequenced in a study of T cell changes during pregnancy in multiple sclerosis. This table comes from immunoSEQ multiplex PCR, and its TCRdb copy is limited to in-frame clones, with some not included. This sample yields about 120,000 clones, of which 80% to 95% are seen a single time; 1.5% to 1.7% belongs to the top ten. The sample here was peripheral blood, taken in the third trimester of pregnancy. These receptors came from a female donor with multiple sclerosis, enrolled in a pregnancy study.

V usage is TRBV9 and J usage is TRBJ1-6; 11 nucleotides agree with TRBD1. The CDR3 covers 16 residues. V trimming: 4 bases; J trimming: 7 bases; junction bases outside the gene matches: 7. Germline V gives CDR1 SGDLS, CDR2 YYNGEE. CDR3 sequence reads: CASSPGTGGRNSPLHF. As DNA, the CDR3 is TGTGCCAGCAGCCCCGGGACAGGGGGGCGGAATTCACCCCTCCACTTT.

V and J are TRBV5-1 and TRBJ2-7; D might be TRBD1 (6 bases). This CDR3 region has 14 residues. Trimming took 3 bases from V and 7 from J, leaving 17 bases between them. Per germline, CDR1 SGHRS and CDR2 YFSETQ. Written as DNA, the CDR3 is TGCGCCAGCAGCTCCGGGACAAGAGGTTCGGAGCAGTACTTC. Amino acids: CASSSGTRGSEQYF.